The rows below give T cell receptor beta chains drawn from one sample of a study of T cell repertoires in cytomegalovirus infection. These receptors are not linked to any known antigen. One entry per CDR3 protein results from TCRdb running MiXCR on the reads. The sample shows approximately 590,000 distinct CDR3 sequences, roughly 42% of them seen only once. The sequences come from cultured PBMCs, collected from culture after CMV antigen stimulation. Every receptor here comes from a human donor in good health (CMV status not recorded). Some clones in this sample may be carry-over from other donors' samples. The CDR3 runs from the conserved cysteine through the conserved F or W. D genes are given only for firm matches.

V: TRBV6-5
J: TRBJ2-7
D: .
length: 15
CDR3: CASSYGLEPPYEQYF

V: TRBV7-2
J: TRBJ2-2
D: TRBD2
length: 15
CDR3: CASSFVAGDTGELFF

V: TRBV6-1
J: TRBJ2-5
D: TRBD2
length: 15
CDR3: CASSRIAGVQETQYF

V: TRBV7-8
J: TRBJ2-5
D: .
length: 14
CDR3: CASSLDRQGETQYF

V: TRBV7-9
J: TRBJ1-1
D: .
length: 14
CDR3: CASSPYAGFTEAFF

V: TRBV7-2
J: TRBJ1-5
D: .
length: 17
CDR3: CASSQSPRDYLSQPQHF

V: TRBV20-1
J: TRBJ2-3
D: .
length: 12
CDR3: CSATPPMDTQYF

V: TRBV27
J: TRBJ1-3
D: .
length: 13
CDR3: CASSLSGSNTIYF

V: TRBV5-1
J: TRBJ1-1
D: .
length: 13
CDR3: CASSLEVATEAFF

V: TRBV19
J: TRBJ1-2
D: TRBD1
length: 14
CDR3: CASSRQGATYGYTF

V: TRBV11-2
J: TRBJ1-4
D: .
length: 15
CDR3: CASSLFTGSGEKLFF

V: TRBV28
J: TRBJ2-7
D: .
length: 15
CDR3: CASSFSSGYSYEQYF

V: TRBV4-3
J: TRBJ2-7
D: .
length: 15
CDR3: CASSQDRTPGSEQYF

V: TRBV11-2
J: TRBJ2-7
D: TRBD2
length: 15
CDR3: CASSLRLQREYEQYF

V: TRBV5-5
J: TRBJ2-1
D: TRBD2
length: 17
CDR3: CASSWGLAGESYNEQFF

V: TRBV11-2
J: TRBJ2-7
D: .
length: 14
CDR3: CASSLAGAPHEQYF

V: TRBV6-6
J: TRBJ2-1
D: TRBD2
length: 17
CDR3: CASSYASGGALADEQFF

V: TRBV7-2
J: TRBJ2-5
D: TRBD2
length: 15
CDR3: CASSLIAGFQETQYF

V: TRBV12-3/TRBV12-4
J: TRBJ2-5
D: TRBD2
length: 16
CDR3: CASSLRAAGVGETQYF

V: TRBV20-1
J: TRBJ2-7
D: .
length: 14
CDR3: CSASGTNLAYEQYF

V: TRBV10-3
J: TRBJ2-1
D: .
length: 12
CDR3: CAVKSSYNEQFF

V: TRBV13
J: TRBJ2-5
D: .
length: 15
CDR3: CASSLGLDVQETQYF

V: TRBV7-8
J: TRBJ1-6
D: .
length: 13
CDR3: CASSSDRNSPLHF

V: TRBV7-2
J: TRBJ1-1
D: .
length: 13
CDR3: CASSGHRISEAFF

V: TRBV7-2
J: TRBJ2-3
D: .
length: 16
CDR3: CASSLVGTPSTDTQYF

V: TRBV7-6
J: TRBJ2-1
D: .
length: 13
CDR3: CASSLVTSSEQFF

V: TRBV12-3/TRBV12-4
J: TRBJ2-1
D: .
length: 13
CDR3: CASRDRAYNEQFF

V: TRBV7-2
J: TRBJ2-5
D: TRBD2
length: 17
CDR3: CASSLVAGAGGPETQYF

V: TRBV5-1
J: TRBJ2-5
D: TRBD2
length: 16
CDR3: CASSLASRAGGETQYF

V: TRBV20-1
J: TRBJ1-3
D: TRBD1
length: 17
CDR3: CSARGAGTAHSGNTIYF

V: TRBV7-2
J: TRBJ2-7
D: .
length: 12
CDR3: CASSLDTGEQYF

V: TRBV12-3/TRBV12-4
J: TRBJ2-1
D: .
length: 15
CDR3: CASSFLGGTYNEQFF

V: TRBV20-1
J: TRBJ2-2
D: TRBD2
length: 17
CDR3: CSAGDPSGGAHTGELFF

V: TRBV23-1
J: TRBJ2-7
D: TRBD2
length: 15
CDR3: CASSQSGGGSHEQYF

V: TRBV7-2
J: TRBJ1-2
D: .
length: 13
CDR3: CASSSGRAYGYTF

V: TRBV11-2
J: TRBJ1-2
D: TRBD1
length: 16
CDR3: CASSLDRQGAGDGYTF

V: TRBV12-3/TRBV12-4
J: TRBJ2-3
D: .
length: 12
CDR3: CASSPGAGVQYF

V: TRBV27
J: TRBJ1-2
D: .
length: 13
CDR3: CASTLQGNYGYTF

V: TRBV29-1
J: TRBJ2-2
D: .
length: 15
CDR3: CSVRGLVGTAGELFF

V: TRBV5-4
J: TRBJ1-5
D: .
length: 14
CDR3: CASSFQGAGQPQHF

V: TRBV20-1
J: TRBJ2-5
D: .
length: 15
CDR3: CSARDPRSGQETQYF

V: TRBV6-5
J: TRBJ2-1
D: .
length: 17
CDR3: CASSYSTPGRKYNEQFF

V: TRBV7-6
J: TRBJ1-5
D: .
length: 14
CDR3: CAGGGRGGNQPQHF